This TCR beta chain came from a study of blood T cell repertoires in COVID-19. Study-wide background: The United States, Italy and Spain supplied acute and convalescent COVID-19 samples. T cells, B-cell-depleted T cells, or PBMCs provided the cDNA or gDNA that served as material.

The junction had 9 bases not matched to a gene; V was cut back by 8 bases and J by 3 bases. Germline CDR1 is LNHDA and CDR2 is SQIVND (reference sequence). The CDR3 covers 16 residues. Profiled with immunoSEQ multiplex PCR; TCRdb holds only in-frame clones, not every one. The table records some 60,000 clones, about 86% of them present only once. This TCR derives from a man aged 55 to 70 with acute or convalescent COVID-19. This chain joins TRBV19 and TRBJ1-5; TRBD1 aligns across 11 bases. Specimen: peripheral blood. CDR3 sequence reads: CASARDRGNFNQPQHF. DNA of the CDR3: TGTGCCAGTGCCCGGGACAGGGGGAACTTCAATCAGCCCCAGCATTTT.